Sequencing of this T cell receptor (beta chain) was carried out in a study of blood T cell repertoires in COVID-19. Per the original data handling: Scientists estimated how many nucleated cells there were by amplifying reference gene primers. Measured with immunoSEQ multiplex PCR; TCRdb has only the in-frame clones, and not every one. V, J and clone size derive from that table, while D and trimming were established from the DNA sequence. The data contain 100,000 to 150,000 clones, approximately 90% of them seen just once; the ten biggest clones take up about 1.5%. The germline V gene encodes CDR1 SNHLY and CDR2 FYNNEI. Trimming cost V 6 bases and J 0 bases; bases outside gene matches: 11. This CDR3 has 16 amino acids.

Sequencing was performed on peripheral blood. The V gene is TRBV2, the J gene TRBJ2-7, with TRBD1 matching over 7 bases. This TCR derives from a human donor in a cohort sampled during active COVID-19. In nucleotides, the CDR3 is TGTGCCAGCAGCCCCACTCAGACAGGGAGCTCCTACGAGCAGTACTTC. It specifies CASSPTQTGSSYEQYF. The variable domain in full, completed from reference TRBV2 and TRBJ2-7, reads EPEVTQTPSHQVTQMGQEVILRCVPISNHLYFYWYRQILGQKVEFLVSFYNNEISEKSEIFDDQFSVERPDGSNFTLKIRSTKLEDSAMYFCASSPTQTGSSYEQYFGPGTRLTVT.